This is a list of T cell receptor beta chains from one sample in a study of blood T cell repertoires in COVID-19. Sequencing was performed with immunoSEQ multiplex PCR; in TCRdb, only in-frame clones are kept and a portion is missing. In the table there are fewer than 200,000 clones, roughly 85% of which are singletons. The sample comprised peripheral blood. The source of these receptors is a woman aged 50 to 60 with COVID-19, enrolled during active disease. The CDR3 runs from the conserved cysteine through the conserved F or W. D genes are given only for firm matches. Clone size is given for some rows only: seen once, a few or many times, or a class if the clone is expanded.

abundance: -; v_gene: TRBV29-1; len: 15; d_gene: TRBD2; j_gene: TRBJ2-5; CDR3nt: TGCAGCGTAGAATCGGGGACTAGCGGGTTGGAGACCCAGTACTTC; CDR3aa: CSVESGTSGLETQYF
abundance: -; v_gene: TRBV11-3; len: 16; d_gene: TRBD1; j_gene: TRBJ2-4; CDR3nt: TGTGCCAGCAGCGGACAAGGACAGGAAGCCAAAAACATTCAGTACTTC; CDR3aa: CASSGQGQEAKNIQYF
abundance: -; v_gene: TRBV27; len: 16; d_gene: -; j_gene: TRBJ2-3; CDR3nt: TGTGCCAGCAGGGCCTGGGGGCAGGGGATTACAGATACGCAGTATTTT; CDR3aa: CASRAWGQGITDTQYF
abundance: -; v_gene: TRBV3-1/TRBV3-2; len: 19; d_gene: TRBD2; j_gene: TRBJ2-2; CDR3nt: TGTGCCAGCAGCCCATCGGAGTTAAGAAAGCGGGGGGGTGCCGGGGAGCTGTTTTTT; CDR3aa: CASSPSELRKRGGAGELFF
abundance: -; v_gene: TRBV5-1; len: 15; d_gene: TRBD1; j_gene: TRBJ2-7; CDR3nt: TGCGCCAGCAGCTGGGGGACAGGGGGCTCCTACGAGCAGTACTTC; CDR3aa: CASSWGTGGSYEQYF
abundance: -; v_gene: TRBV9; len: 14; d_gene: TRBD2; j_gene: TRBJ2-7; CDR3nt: TGTGCCAGCAGCAAGCGGGGGGGCTCCTACGAGCAGTACTTC; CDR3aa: CASSKRGGSYEQYF
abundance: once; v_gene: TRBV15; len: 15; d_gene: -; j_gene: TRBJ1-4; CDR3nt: TGTGCCACCAGCTCGAAGCTGTCAACTAATGAAAAACTGTTTTTT; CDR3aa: CATSSKLSTNEKLFF
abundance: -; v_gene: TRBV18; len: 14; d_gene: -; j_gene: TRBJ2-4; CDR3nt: TGTGCCAGCTCACCCCCGGGAGAGCCAAACATTCAGTACTTC; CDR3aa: CASSPPGEPNIQYF
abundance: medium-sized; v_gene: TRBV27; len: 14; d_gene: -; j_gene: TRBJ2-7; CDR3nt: TGTGCCAGCACCGGGACTCCCGGCGCCTACGAGCAGTACTTC; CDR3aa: CASTGTPGAYEQYF
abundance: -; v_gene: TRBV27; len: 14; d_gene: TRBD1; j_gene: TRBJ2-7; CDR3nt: TGTGCCAGCAGAACCAGACAGGGTGCCTACGAGCAGTACTTC; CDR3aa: CASRTRQGAYEQYF
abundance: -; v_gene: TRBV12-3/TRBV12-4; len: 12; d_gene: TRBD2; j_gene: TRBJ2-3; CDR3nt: TGTGCCACCGGGACTAGGACAGATACGCAGTATTTT; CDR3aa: CATGTRTDTQYF
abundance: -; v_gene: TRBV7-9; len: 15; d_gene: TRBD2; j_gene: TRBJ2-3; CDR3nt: TGTGCCAGCTGGAGAACTAGCGGTGGCACAGATACGCAGTATTTT; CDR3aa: CASWRTSGGTDTQYF
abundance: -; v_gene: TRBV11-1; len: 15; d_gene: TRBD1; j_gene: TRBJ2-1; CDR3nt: TGTGCCAGCAGCTCCGGGACAGGGGCCAACAATGAGCAGTTCTTC; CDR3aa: CASSSGTGANNEQFF
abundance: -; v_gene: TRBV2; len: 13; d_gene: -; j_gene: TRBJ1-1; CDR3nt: TGTGCCAGCAGTGAATCCGTACTCACTGAAGCTTTCTTT; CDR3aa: CASSESVLTEAFF
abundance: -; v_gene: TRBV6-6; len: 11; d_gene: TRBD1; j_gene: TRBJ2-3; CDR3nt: TGTGCCACAGGGGGAATGGATACGCAGTATTTT; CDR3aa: CATGGMDTQYF
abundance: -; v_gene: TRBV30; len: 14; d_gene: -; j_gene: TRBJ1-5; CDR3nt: TGTGCCTGGAGTCTGGGGCTGGACAATCAGCCCCAGCATTTT; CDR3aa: CAWSLGLDNQPQHF
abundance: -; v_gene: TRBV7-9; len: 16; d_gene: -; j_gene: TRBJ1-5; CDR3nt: TGTGCCAGCAGCTTAGATGGGGGGAATAGCAATCAGCCCCAGCATTTT; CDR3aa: CASSLDGGNSNQPQHF
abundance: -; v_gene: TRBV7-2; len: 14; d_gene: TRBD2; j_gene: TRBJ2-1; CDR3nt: TGTGCCAGCAGCTCGGGACTAGGCCACAATGAGCAGTTCTTC; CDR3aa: CASSSGLGHNEQFF
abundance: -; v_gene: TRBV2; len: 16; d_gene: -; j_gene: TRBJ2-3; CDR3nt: TGTGCCAGCAGTCGGGGACTCCCCTTTGACACAGATACGCAGTATTTT; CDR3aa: CASSRGLPFDTDTQYF
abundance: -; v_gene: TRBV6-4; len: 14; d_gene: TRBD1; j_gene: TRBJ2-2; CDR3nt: TGTGCCAGCTCCGAGGACAGGCTGGCCGGGGAGCTGTTTTTT; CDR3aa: CASSEDRLAGELFF
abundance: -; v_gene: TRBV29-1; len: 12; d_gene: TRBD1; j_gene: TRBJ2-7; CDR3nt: TGCAGCATCGGACAGGGGGCTATCGAGCAGTACTTC; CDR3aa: CSIGQGAIEQYF
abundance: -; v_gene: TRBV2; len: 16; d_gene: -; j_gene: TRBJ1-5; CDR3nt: TGTGCCAGCAGAGTGGAATTGGGAGTGGGAAATCAGCCCCAGCATTTT; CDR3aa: CASRVELGVGNQPQHF
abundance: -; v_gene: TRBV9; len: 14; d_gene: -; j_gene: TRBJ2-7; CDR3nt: TGTGCCAGCAGCTTGGCGGGCCTCGGCTACGAGCAGTACTTC; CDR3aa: CASSLAGLGYEQYF
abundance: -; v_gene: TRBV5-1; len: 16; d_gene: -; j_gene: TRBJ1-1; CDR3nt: TGCGCCAGCAGCTTGATGGGCGCTAAGACCGAAACTGAAGCTTTCTTT; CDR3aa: CASSLMGAKTETEAFF
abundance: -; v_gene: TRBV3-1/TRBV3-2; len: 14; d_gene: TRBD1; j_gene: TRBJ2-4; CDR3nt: TGTGCCAGCAGCACGACAGGGGGCATAAACATTCAGTACTTC; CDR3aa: CASSTTGGINIQYF
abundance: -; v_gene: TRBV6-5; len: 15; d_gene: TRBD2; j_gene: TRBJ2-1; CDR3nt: TGTGCCAGCAAACTAAGCGGGGGGGGATACAATGAGCAGTTCTTC; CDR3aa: CASKLSGGGYNEQFF
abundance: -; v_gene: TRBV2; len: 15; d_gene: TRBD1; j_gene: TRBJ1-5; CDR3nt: TGTGCCAGCAGACAGGGGGCGAATAGCAATCAGCCCCAGCATTTT; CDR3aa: CASRQGANSNQPQHF
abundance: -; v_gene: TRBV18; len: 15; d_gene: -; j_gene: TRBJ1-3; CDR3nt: TGTGCCAGCTCACCAACAGAGATCTCTGGAAACACCATATATTTT; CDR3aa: CASSPTEISGNTIYF
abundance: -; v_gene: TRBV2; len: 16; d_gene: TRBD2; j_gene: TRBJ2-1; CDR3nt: TGTGCCAGCAGTGAAGATTGGACTAGCGATCTAAATGAGCAGTTCTTC; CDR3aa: CASSEDWTSDLNEQFF